This T cell receptor beta chain is from a study of CD8 T cells in Susac syndrome (dated 2019 in TCRdb). Study-wide context: Whether CD8+ T cell activation and differentiation in Susac syndrome was antigen driven was tested using repertoire sequencing. The clonality of the CD8+ T cell repertoire was compared across 12 healthy donors, around 14 Susac syndrome patients and 15 multiple sclerosis patients. Study-level results and caveats: The number of individuals in the TCR sequencing and HLA analysis was acknowledged as relatively small.

RNA was extracted with the RNeasy kit and roughly 0.5 to 1 ug was reverse transcribed using random hexamers. The immunoSEQ multiplex PCR assay, covering 54 Vbeta and 13 Jbeta segments, was used to amplify TCR beta CDR3 regions. Bias from PCR amplification was corrected by using a synthetic template baseline for primer optimization and for computational correction. Under the source paper's analysis protocol: Reads were annotated to V, D and J genes according to IMGT and were analyzed with immunoSEQ Analyzer, with only productive sequences retained. Clonality was computed as one minus Shannon entropy normalized by log2 of the number of productive unique sequences. Public and private clones were assessed among the 100 most prevalent clones of each patient and control. Clones were defined as Susac-specific if absent from the healthy and MS cohorts, from over a thousand published viral clones and from other ImmuneACCESS disease sequences. TCRdb trimmed the raw reads at Q25, called clones with MiXCR and kept productive beta chains. Records with the same CDR3 protein are collapsed into one entry carrying the most frequent genes and DNA. The V and J calls shown here were made by TCRdb, not taken from the authors' results. The sample includes a few hundred thousand distinct CDR3 sequences, with about 91% observed a single time. Of the sample, around 0.18% falls within the top ten clones.

Peripheral blood CD8+ and CD4+ T cells from healthy donors, Susac syndrome patients and multiple sclerosis patients were profiled by high-throughput TCR beta sequencing. The multiple sclerosis controls were treatment-naive patients whose relapsing-remitting disease, either stable or active, fulfilled the revised McDonald criteria. Bulk CD8+ and CD4+ T cells were purified by magnetic negative isolation, while CD8+ TEMRA cells were enriched using FACS. Blood was drawn into EDTA tubes, processed within 24 hours, and PBMCs were isolated by density gradient centrifugation. PBMCs destined for TCR sequencing were cryopreserved in liquid nitrogen and later thawed in a 37 °C water bath. The sorted or isolated CD4+, CD8+ and CD8+ TEMRA cells reached a purity of at least 90%. A remark on this clonotype: Its recognized antigen is unknown. There are no base qualities to consult, and no much larger clone falls within one base.

V loses 0 bases of germline sequence and J loses 7 bases, and the interval between the two ends is 9 bases. There are 12 amino acids in the CDR3, from cysteine to phenylalanine inclusive. Only CDR3 DNA is held: 36 bases, read in frame from base 1. From the germline V gene (reference sequence), CDR1 is GTSNPN and CDR2 is SVGIG. Sequences were obtained from CD8+ T cells from PBMCs. The chain is encoded by TRBV30 joined to TRBJ1-2, with the D gene call left open. This clonotype was sampled from a human donor with multiple sclerosis. This receptor carries the CDR3 CAWSVVGGGYTF. The DNA sequence reads TGTGCCTGGAGTGTGGTGGGAGGTGGCTACACCTTC.